The T cell receptor beta chain under discussion was sequenced for a study of shared T cell receptors in the human thymus. This table comes from immunoSEQ multiplex PCR, and its TCRdb copy is limited to in-frame clones, with some not included. The sample yields hundreds of thousands of clones, approximately 87% seen once. CDR1 is LNHDA, CDR2 SQIVND, per germline (reference sequence). The CDR3 covers 14 residues. With V trimmed by 4 bases and J by 15 bases, 8 bases remained unmatched. The sample was also reused in another study, on human thymus T cells. That study reports: Both thymic and peripheral blood repertoires showed apparently biased V and J usage.

The sequence was obtained from a boy under two years old with a congenital heart defect. V and J are TRBV19 and TRBJ2-1, with 14 bases aligning to TRBD2. Sequenced material: thymocytes. As DNA, the CDR3 is TGTGCCAGTAGTACCGGGACTAGCGGGAGTAAGGCGTTCTTC. As protein: CASSTGTSGSKAFF.